This T cell receptor (beta chain) was recovered during a study of blood T cells in healthy people across ages. The V gene end was trimmed by 4 bases and the J gene end by 4 bases; junction bases not matched to a gene: 8. The CDR3 spans 15 residues. Germline CDR1 and CDR2: DFQATT and SNEGSKA (reference sequence). Overall study findings and caveats: A roughly linear fall in TCR beta diversity per million T cells was seen with increasing age. Estimated diversity, derived from one million T cells, was regarded as an underestimate. PBMC samples, being unsorted, prevented any conclusive comparison of naive and antigen-experienced cells.

Remarks on this clonotype: Antigen specificity is unknown.

Through a sample-barcoded 5' primer and a J-beta primer mix, a second PCR was run for 7 to 11 cycles. TCRdb ran MiXCR on the 5' RACE reads and lists one entry per CDR3 protein. The sample comprises about 1.5 million distinct CDR3 sequences, roughly 43% of which are singletons, and about 4% rests with the top ten. Whenever a sample was processed, at least 6 million PBMCs were isolated. This chain joins TRBV20-1 and TRBJ2-3; 10 bases fit TRBD1. This TCR was recovered from a woman aged 18-29 years in good health. The sample consisted of blood. The DNA for the CDR3 is TGCAGTGCTACTAAGACAGGGGGCGATCCAGATACGCAGTATTTT. This codes for CSATKTGGDPDTQYF.